This T cell receptor (beta chain) appears in the sequencing data of a study of cytomegalovirus exposure and HLA in healthy donors. Whole-study findings and limits: Immune exposure information available was restricted to CMV serostatus.

About this clone itself: Antigen unknown.

The CDR3 is 18 amino acids. Germline V gives CDR1 SGDLS, CDR2 YYNGEE. The V segment lost 4 bases and the J segment 1 base; nucleotides outside the gene matches: 13. Vbeta (60) and Jbeta (13) primers were used in the PCR. The repertoire was sequenced with immunoSEQ multiplex PCR; TCRdb's copy has only in-frame clones and lacks some. The top ten hold roughly 8% of the sample, which has about 110,000 clones, more than 70% seen once. The sample consisted of PBMCs. The V gene is TRBV9, the J gene TRBJ2-3; TRBD2 aligns across 9 bases. The sequence came from a young man in good health and CMV-seronegative. The CDR3 coding sequence is TGTGCCAGCAGCCCCAGGGTAGCGGGGGCCCTCGGCACAGATACGCAGTATTTT. Amino acids: CASSPRVAGALGTDTQYF.